This paragraph reports one T cell receptor beta chain. Germline CDR1 and CDR2: SGHRS and YFSETQ. The CDR3 loop spans 17 amino acids. J lost 6 bases, V lost 4 bases, and 9 bases had no gene match. The sample comes from a study of blood T cell repertoires in COVID-19. In the study overall: T cells, B-cell-depleted T cells, or PBMCs supplied cDNA or gDNA.

Assay used: immunoSEQ multiplex PCR; TCRdb lists only in-frame clones, some missing. Among about 270,000 clones listed, 81% were seen once. The sequence came from a woman aged 55-75 years with active or convalescent COVID-19. The chain has TRBV5-1 and TRBJ2-2; 13 nucleotides match TRBD2. What was sequenced was peripheral blood. The chain's CDR3 is CASSRRLAGGVPGELFF. Written as DNA, the CDR3 is TGCGCCAGCAGCAGACGACTAGCGGGGGGTGTACCCGGGGAGCTGTTTTTT.